The clone carrying this T cell receptor (beta chain) was seen only a few times. Its antigen is unknown. Both TRBC1 and TRBC2 were covered by a beta constant-region primer of two equimolar oligonucleotides. Nested alpha and beta constant-region primers with the SP2 primer drove four PCR rounds on ligated cDNA. TCRdb itself ran the UMI-ligation and nested PCR reads through MiXCR, one entry per CDR3 protein. The sample lists about 120,000 distinct CDR3 sequences, 36% seen once, with about 0.85% in the top ten. This record belongs to a study of naive and memory T cell subsets. Study-wide findings and caveats: In naive cells, over 85% of TCR sequences were seen only once.

With 7 bases removed from V and 9 bases from J, the gap between germline ends came to 19 bases. The CDR3 is 13 residues long. The TCR was taken from a human donor in good health. The J gene is TRBJ2-7, the V gene TRBV12-3 or TRBV12-4; D perhaps matches TRBD2 (6 bases). Sequenced: central memory CD4+ T cells from blood. The CDR3 sequence: CASTRRDSEAQYF. Here the CDR3 DNA reads TGTGCCAGCACCAGGAGGGACTCCGAGGCGCAGTACTTC.